The sample holds a few counts of the clone carrying this T cell receptor beta chain. Its antigen is undetermined. This sample was taken from a study of CD8 T cells in ankylosing spondylitis. Study-wide results and caveats: Clones linked to disease were reported to show significant enrichment in matched ankylosing spondylitis synovial fluid. Eight highly homologous variants formed a TCR beta motif that appeared characteristic of ankylosing spondylitis blood.

Libraries for TCR beta were made by quantitative 5'-RACE with molecular barcodes. TCRdb ran MiXCR on the 5' RACE reads and lists one entry per CDR3 protein. This table holds about 360,000 distinct CDR3 sequences, approximately 22% found once. Trimming removed 3 bases at V and 0 bases at J, with 11 bases between. Germline CDR1 LNHNV, CDR2 YYDKDF (reference sequence). This CDR3 is built from 16 residues. The clonotype originates from a male donor with ankylosing spondylitis or in good health (not recorded which). The sequencing input was blood, either unsorted or a sorted T cell fraction (not recorded which). The gene calls are TRBV15 and TRBJ2-2; the D gene is possibly TRBD1 (5 bases). As DNA, the CDR3 is TGTGCCACCAGCAGGAGCGAGGACACGAACACCGGGGAGCTGTTTTTT. Residues: CATSRSEDTNTGELFF.